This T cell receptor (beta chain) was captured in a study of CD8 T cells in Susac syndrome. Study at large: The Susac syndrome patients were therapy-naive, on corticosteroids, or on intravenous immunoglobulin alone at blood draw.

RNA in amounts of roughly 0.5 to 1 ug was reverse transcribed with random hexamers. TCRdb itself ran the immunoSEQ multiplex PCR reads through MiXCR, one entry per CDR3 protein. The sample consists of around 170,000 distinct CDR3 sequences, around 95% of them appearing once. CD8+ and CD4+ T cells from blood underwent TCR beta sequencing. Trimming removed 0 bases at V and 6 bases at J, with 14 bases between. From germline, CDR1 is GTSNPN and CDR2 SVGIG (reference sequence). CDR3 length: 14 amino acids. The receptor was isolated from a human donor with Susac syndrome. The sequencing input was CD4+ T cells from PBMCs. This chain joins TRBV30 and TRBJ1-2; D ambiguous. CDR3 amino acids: CAWSVIGRTHGYTF. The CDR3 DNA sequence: TGTGCCTGGAGTGTAATTGGGAGGACGCATGGCTACACCTTC. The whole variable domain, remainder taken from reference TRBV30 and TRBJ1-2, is SQTIHQWPATLVQPVGSPLSLECTVEGTSNPNLYWYRQAAGRGLQLLFYSVGIGQISSEVPQNLSASRPQDRQFILSSKKLLLSDSGFYLCAWSVIGRTHGYTFGSGTRLTVV.